This is a list of T cell receptor beta chains from one sample in a study of synovial regulatory T cells in juvenile arthritis. Measured with immunoSEQ multiplex PCR; TCRdb has only the in-frame clones, and not every one. In total, the table holds more than 800 clones. What was sequenced was Treg cells from blood. The receptors shown here come from a donor younger than 30 with juvenile idiopathic arthritis. The CDR3 runs from the conserved cysteine through the conserved F or W. Each record gives: J gene, V gene, clone size, CDR3 protein. Clone size is given for some rows only: seen once, a few or many times, or a class if the clone is expanded.

>TRBJ1-5|TRBV21-1|large
CASSSGVGKQPQHF
>TRBJ1-1|TRBV27|NA
CASSLWNPGQGNTEAFF
>TRBJ2-3|TRBV5-4|medium-sized
CASSLVLAGDPSTDTQYF
>TRBJ2-5|TRBV7-8|NA
CASSSSVASQYF
>TRBJ2-1|TRBV28|medium-sized
CASSVGQGGNNEQFF
>TRBJ2-7|TRBV7-9|medium-sized
CASSFGGTYEQYF
>TRBJ2-1|TRBV5-4|large
CASSPGLAGGWEYNEQFF
>TRBJ2-7|TRBV7-3|NA
CASSLVAGPYEQYF
>TRBJ2-3|TRBV5-6|medium-sized
CASSLAAVGAQYF
>TRBJ2-3|TRBV7-3|NA
CASSLGSGRAADTQYF
>TRBJ2-5|TRBV7-9|medium-sized
CASGVETQYF
>TRBJ2-2|TRBV19|medium-sized
CASSTSGSTGELFF
>TRBJ2-1|TRBV5-1|medium-sized
CASSWAASSYNEQFF
>TRBJ1-2|TRBV28|medium-sized
CASIKGSYNYGYTF
>TRBJ2-5|TRBV7-6|medium-sized
CASSWTGAGTQYF
>TRBJ2-3|TRBV13|medium-sized
CASSPRGGLDTQYF
>TRBJ2-5|TRBV12-5|medium-sized
CASGLVHRQETQYF
>TRBJ2-5|TRBV18|NA
CASSPLRGSYEQYF
>TRBJ2-5|TRBV14|medium-sized
CASSQELLAGVNETQYF
>TRBJ2-6|TRBV7-9|medium-sized
CASSPWPGTRSGANVLTF
>TRBJ2-3|TRBV6-4|large
CASSEIAGGTDTQYF
>TRBJ2-7|TRBV18|medium-sized
CASSPLRGSYEQYF
>TRBJ2-3|TRBV7-2|NA
CASSLWLGADTQYF
>TRBJ2-5|TRBV5-1|medium-sized
CASSSQETQYF
>TRBJ1-1|TRBV10-3|large
CAIAGGQGNTEAFF